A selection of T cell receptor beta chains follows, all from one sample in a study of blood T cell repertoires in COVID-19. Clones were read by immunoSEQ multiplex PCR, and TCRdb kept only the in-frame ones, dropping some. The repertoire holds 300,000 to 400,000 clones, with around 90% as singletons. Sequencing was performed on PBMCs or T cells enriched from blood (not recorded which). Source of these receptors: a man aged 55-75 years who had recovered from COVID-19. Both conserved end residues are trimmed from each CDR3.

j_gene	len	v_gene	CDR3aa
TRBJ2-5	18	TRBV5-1	ASSLVRTSGRAPTQETQY
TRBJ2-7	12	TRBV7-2	ASSSRSAGGEQY
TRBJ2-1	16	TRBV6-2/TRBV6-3	ASSPYRLAGESYNEQF
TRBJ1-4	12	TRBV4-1	ASSQSFPNEKLF
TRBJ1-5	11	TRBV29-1	SVMGGQGQPQH
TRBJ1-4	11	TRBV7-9	ASSLSGYEKLF
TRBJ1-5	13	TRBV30	AWRDQGYSNQPQH
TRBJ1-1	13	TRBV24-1	ATSAGDREVTEAF
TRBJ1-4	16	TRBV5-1	ASSDNRDRGRKDEKLF
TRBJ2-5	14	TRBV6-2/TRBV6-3	ASSLLQSPHQETQY
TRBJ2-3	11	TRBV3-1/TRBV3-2	ASSQGQPDTQY
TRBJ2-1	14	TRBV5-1	ASSLEGLGVYNEQF
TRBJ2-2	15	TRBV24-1	ATSERDRGANTGELF
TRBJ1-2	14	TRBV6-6	ASSVSPGQGDYGYT
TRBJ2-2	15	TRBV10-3	AISDRASGMSIGELF
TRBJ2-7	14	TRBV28	ASSSSGTENYYEQY
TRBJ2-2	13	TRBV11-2	ASSLGLRRAGELF
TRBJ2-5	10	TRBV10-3	AISGQRETQY
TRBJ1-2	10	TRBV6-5	ASQALIYGYT
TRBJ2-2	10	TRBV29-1	SATHMSGELF
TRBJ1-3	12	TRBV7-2	ASSSNSVGNTIY
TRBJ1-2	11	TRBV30	AWSVLPGTGYT
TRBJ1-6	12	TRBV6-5	ASSYKSVGGVLH
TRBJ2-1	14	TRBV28	ASSLTSGGPYNEQF
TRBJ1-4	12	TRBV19	ASSIQDLNEKLF
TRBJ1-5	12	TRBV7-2	ASSKDRGAISQH
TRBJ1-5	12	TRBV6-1	ASSEELRAQPQH
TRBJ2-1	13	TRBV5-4	ASALTSGLYNEQF
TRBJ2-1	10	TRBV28	ASGEQGAEQF
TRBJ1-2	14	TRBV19	ASSILGQGKGYGYT
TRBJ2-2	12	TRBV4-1	ASSQDTNTGELF
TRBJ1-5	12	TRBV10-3	AIRGEASNQPQH
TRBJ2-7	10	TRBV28	ASSFFPYEQY
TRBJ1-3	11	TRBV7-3	ASSLDRGNTIY
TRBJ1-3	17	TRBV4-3	ASSPIWGPGQVSGNTIY
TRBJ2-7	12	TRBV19	ASSTRDRPYEQY
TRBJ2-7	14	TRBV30	AWSVRVGGPSYEQC
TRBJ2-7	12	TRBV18	ASSPRTSLFEQY
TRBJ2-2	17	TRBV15	ATSRRTSGRALGPGELF
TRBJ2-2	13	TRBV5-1	ASSKGQGGTGELF
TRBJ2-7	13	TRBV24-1	ATSDNGEARGEQY
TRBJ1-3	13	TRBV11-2	ASSQTPISGNTIY
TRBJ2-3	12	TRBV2	ASSVEQGEHTQY
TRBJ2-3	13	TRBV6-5	ASSPKRGTTDTQY
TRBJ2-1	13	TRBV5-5	ASSPAGDSYNEQF
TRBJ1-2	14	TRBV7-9	ASSLGTGELNYGYT
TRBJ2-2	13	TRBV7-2	ASSTSSGRTGELF
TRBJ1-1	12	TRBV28	ASRPGGVSTEAF
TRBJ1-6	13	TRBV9	ASSVEAGSGSPLH
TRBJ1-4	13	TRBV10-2	ASFGETGSNEKLF
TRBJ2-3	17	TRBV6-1	ASSEWGHTDRAFTDTQY
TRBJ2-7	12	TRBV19	ASSRDRGVYEQY
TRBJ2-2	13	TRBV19	ASSHPRGNTGELF
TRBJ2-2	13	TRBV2	ASSRDRTNTGELF
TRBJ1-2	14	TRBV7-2	ASSSRTGFDNYGYT
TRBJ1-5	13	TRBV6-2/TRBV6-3	ASSYSGRATQPQH
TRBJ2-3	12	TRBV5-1	ASSSTSSTDTQY